The 20 T cell receptor beta chains below come from one sample, sequenced in a study of blood T cell repertoires in COVID-19. Using immunoSEQ multiplex PCR, the repertoire was profiled, and TCRdb retains in-frame clones only, with some absent. The sample holds 220,000 or so clones, 65% to 85% seen once. Sequenced material: peripheral blood. Receptors were obtained from a woman aged 25 to 45 who had recovered from COVID-19.

On this clone: A read error may account for a junction end that differs from germline. V and J are TRBV19 and TRBJ2-4, with D possibly being TRBD1 (5 bases). Germline CDR1 reads LNHDA; CDR2 reads SQIVND (reference sequence). The CDR3 loop spans 13 amino acids. This chain's CDR3 is CASSTQGRVGENF. The CDR3, as DNA: TGTGCCAGTAGTACCCAGGGCCGAGTTGGAGAGAACTTC.

The V gene is TRBV24-1, the J gene TRBJ2-6; tentatively, D is TRBD2 (5 bases). Germline CDR1 reads KGHDR; CDR2 reads SFDVKD. This CDR3 spans 18 amino acids. V was pared by 3 bases and J by 0 bases, with 14 bases between. CDR3 coding DNA: TGTGCCACCAGTGATCCTACAGAGGGAACCTCTGGGGCCAACGTCCTGACTTTC. Amino acids: CATSDPTEGTSGANVLTF.

V and J are TRBV25-1 and TRBJ1-1; TRBD1 is a possible D gene (5 bases). The CDR3 is made up of 15 amino acids. Germline V gene data show CDR1 as MGHDK and CDR2 as SYGVNS. Trimming stripped 4 bases from V and 4 bases from J, with 16 bases between. CDR3 in amino acids: CASSGRGGTGTEAFF. CDR3 DNA: TGTGCCAGCAGTGGAAGGGGAGGGACGGGCACTGAAGCTTTCTTT.

The V call is TRBV18, the J call TRBJ1-6; 8 nucleotides match TRBD1. V was clipped by 4 bases and J by 7 bases; unmatched bases: 6. The germline CDR1 and CDR2 sequences are KGHSH and LQKENI. The CDR3 length is 15 residues. CDR3 coding DNA: TGTGCCAGCTCACAAGACAGGGGAAAAAATTCACCCCTCCACTTT. Translated, it gives CASSQDRGKNSPLHF.

This chain links TRBV6-5 with TRBJ1-1; the match to TRBD1 covers 8 bases. CDR1 is MNHEY and CDR2 is SVGAGI in the germline V gene. Trimming cost V 10 bases and J 0 bases; bases outside gene matches: 10. This CDR3 is 15 amino acids long. In nucleotides, the CDR3 is TGTGCCACCCGGACAGGGTGGGGGATGAACACTGAAGCTTTCTTT. Its protein is CATRTGWGMNTEAFF.

This sequence joins TRBV12-5 and TRBJ2-7; weak D call: TRBD2 (5 bases). This CDR3 is built from 16 residues. Germline V gene data show CDR1 as LGHNT and CDR2 as FRNRAP. V was clipped by 0 bases and J by 7 bases, with 19 bases between them. The CDR3 nucleotides are TGTGCTAGTGGTTTGGTACTTGCTGGCGTCCCGGGGGAGCAGTACTTC. Translating gives CASGLVLAGVPGEQYF.

The rearrangement links TRBV28 to TRBJ1-5; D remains ambiguous. Trimming took 5 bases from V and 15 from J, leaving 17 bases between them. The CDR3 totals 12 residues. CDR1 and CDR2 (germline): MDHEN, SYDVKM. The CDR3 region has the DNA TGTGCCAGCAGTCCTACCCCCTTGGTCGTGCATTTT. Translation: CASSPTPLVVHF.

This clone was observed a handful of times. The genes are TRBV5-1 and TRBJ1-2; 8 nucleotides line up with TRBD1. From germline, CDR1 is SGHRS and CDR2 YFSETQ. CDR3 size: 14 residues. V shed 4 bases, J shed 10 bases, and the junction held 12 bases outside the gene matches. This chain's CDR3 is CASSILGQGRDYTF. The CDR3 bases are TGCGCCAGCAGCATCCTTGGACAGGGACGGGACTACACCTTC.

This clone appeared a single time. V is TRBV27 and J is TRBJ2-6, with D perhaps matching TRBD1 (5 bases). The CDR3 is 16 residues long. CDR1 and CDR2 (germline): MNHEY, SMNVEV (reference sequence). The ends were cut back, 7 bases at V and 0 bases at J, with 13 bases in the middle. DNA for the CDR3: TGTGCCAGCAAAGGCCCAGGGCGCTCTGGGGCCAACGTCCTGACTTTC. This gives the protein CASKGPGRSGANVLTF.

The chain carries TRBV28 and TRBJ1-1; a possible D gene is TRBD1 (5 bases). The CDR3 sequence is 18 residues long. Germline assignment: CDR1 MDHEN and CDR2 SYDVKM. V was pared by 1 base and J by 1 base, with 19 bases between. As DNA, the CDR3 is TGTGCCAGCAGTTTATCCCTTAACACAGGCCTGGGGAACACTGAAGCTTTCTTT. Protein product: CASSLSLNTGLGNTEAFF.

This clone was picked up a small number of times. This chain connects TRBV6-1 to TRBJ1-3, with TRBD1 as a possible D gene (5 bases). In germline, CDR1 is MNHNS, CDR2 SASEGT. V lost 3 bases, J lost 4 bases, and 7 bases lay in between. The CDR3 length is 13 residues. The CDR3 coding sequence is TGTGCCAGCAGTGAGTCAGGGGGAAACACCATATATTTT. Translated, it gives CASSESGGNTIYF.

The chain carries TRBV7-3 and TRBJ2-3, with D tentatively TRBD2 (6 bases). Trimming took off 5 bases at V and 4 bases at J, with 13 bases between the two ends. From germline, CDR1 is SGHTA and CDR2 FQGTGA. The CDR3 contains 14 residues. CDR3 residues: CASSPGLPADTQYF. Written as DNA, the CDR3 is TGTGCCAGCAGCCCGGGACTCCCGGCAGATACGCAGTATTTT.

The chain recombines TRBV27 with TRBJ2-7, with D possibly TRBD2 on 6 matching bases. The V and J ends lost 3 bases and 2 bases respectively, with 11 bases between them. Germline V gene data show CDR1 as MNHEY and CDR2 as SMNVEV (reference sequence). The CDR3 spans 14 residues. CDR3 in amino acids: CASSFFPGAYEQYF. Written as DNA, the CDR3 is TGTGCCAGCAGTTTCTTTCCGGGGGCCTACGAGCAGTACTTC.

This chain links TRBV9 with TRBJ2-5; TRBD2 matches at 8 bases. V trimming: 1 base; J trimming: 2 bases; junction bases outside the gene matches: 7. Germline V gene sequence: CDR1 SGDLS, CDR2 YYNGEE. This CDR3 spans 16 amino acids. The CDR3 is CASSVPGRGFQETQYF. CDR3 in DNA: TGTGCCAGCAGCGTACCCGGGAGGGGTTTTCAAGAGACCCAGTACTTC.

This chain joins TRBV28 and TRBJ1-1, with D maybe TRBD1 (6 bases). This CDR3 region has 14 residues. Germline V lookup: CDR1 MDHEN, CDR2 SYDVKM. V dropped 5 bases and J dropped 4 bases, with 14 bases sitting between them. CDR3 DNA sequence: TGTGCCAGCAGTCTAGGGGGTAAGACCACTGAAGCTTTCTTT. Protein: CASSLGGKTTEAFF.

The chain joins TRBV5-3 to TRBJ2-7; 10 bases are shared with TRBD1. TRBV5-3 is given ORF status, its function remaining uncertain. V lost 4 bases, J lost 2 bases, and 3 bases stayed unmatched. This CDR3 spans 14 amino acids. CDR3 sequence (DNA): TGTGCCAGAAGCCCCGGGACAGGGGCCTACGAGCAGTACTTC. Amino acids: CARSPGTGAYEQYF.

The J gene is TRBJ2-1, the V gene TRBV24-1; 9 nucleotides agree with TRBD2. V lost 3 bases, J lost 6 bases, and 8 bases stayed unmatched. This CDR3 spans 16 amino acids. Germline V gene data show CDR1 as KGHDR and CDR2 as SFDVKD. The CDR3 DNA is TGTGCCACCAGTGATCCTCTTGGACTAGCGAGCAATGAGCAGTTCTTC. Translated, it gives CATSDPLGLASNEQFF.

The V and J genes are TRBV19 and TRBJ2-1; TRBD2 is a possible D gene (6 bases). The germline V gene encodes CDR1 LNHDA and CDR2 SQIVND (reference sequence). The CDR3 length is 12 residues. The V gene lost 8 bases and the J gene lost 10 bases, with 15 bases spanning the gap. CDR3 sequence reads: CASGGWGEEQFF. CDR3 nucleotide sequence: TGTGCCAGTGGAGGGTGGGGGGAAGAGCAGTTCTTC.

Details on this clone: Other DNA sequences from this sample encode an identical CDR3 as well. The chain uses TRBV9 and TRBJ2-3; D might be TRBD2 (6 bases). Germline V gives CDR1 SGDLS, CDR2 YYNGEE. The CDR3 is 12 amino acids. V lost 2 bases and J 6 bases, leaving 7 bases between the germline ends. CDR3 sequence reads: CASSVEGDTQYF. DNA for the CDR3: TGTGCCAGCAGCGTGGAGGGGGATACGCAGTATTTT.

This chain links TRBV19 with TRBJ2-3; TRBD2 aligns across 7 bases. With V trimmed by 5 bases and J by 2 bases, 7 bases remained unmatched. The germline gives CDR1 LNHDA, CDR2 SQIVND (reference sequence). The CDR3 is 15 residues long. The CDR3 nucleotides are TGTGCCAGTAGTTTAACTAGCGTTTACACAGATACGCAGTATTTT. This gives the protein CASSLTSVYTDTQYF. Full variable domain (remainder filled in from reference TRBV19 and TRBJ2-3): DGGITQSPKYLFRKEGQNVTLSCEQNLNHDAMYWYRQDPGQGLRLIYYSQIVNDFQKGDIAEGYSVSREKKESFPLTVTSAQKNPTAFYLCASSLTSVYTDTQYFGPGTRLTVL.